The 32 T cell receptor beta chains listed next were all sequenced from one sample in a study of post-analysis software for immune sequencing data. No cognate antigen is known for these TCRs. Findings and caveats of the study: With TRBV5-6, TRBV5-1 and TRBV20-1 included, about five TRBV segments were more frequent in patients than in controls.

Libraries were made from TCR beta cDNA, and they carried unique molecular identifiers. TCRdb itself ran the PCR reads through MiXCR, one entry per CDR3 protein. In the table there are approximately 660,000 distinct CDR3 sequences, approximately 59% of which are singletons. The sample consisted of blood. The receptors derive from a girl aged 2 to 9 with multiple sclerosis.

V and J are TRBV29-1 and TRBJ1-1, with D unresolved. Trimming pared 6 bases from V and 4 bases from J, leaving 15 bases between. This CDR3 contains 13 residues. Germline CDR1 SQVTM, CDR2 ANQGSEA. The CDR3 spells CSVRSPVRTEAFF. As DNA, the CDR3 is TGCAGCGTCCGATCCCCGGTCCGCACTGAAGCTTTCTTT.

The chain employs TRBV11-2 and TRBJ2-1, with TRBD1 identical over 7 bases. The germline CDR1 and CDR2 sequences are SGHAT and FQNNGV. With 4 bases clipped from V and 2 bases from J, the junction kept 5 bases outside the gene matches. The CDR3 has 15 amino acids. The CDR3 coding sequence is TGTGCCAGCAGCTCGGGGACAGTCCCCTACAATGAGCAGTTCTTC. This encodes CASSSGTVPYNEQFF.

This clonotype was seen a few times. In DNA, the CDR3 is TGTGCCAGCAGATACCTACCGGGACTAGCGGGGAATGAGCAGTTCTTC. Its translation: CASRYLPGLAGNEQFF. The chain combines TRBV6-5 with TRBJ2-1; 13 nucleotides agree with TRBD2. Trimming took 6 bases from V and 7 from J; bases not matched to a gene: 9. CDR3 size: 16 residues. Germline V lookup: CDR1 MNHEY, CDR2 SVGAGI.

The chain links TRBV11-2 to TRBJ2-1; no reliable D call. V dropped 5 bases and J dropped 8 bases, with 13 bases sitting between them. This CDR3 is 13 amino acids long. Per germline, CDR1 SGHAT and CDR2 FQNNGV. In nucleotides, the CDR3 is TGTGCCAGCAGCGAGGAGCGCGGCGATGAGCAGTTCTTC. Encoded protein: CASSEERGDEQFF. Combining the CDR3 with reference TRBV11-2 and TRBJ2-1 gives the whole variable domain EAGVAQSPRYKIIEKRQSVAFWCNPISGHATLYWYQQILGQGPKLLIQFQNNGVVDDSQLPKDRFSAERLKGVDSTLKIQPAKLEDSAVYLCASSEERGDEQFFGPGTRLTVL.

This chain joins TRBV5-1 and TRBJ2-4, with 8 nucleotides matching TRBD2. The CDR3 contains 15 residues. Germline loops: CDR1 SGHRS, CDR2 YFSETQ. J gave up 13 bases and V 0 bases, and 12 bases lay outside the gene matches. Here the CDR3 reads CASSLAAGAYNEQYF. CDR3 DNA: TGCGCCAGCAGCTTGGCAGCGGGAGCATACAATGAGCAGTACTTC.

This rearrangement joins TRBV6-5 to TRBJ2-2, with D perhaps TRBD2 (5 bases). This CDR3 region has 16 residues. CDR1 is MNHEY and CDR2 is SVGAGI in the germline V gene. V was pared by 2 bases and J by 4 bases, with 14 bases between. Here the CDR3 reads CASSYARGFSTGELFF. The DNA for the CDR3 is TGTGCCAGCAGTTACGCGAGAGGGTTTAGCACCGGGGAGCTGTTTTTT.

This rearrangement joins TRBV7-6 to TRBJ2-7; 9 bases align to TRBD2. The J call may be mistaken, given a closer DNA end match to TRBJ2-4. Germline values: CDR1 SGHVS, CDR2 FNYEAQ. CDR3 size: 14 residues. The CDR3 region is CASSSAGGSDIQYF. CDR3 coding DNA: TGTGCCAGCTCCTCCGCGGGAGGGTCGGACATTCAGTACTTC.

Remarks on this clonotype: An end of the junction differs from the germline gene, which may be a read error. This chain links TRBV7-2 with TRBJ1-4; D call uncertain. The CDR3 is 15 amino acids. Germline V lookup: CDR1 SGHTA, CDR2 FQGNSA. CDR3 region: CASSPNDSPNGKLFF. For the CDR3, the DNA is TGTGCCAGCAGCCCCAACGACTCCCCCAATGGAAAACTGTTTTTT. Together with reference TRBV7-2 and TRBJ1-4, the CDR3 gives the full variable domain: GAGVSQSPSNKVTEKGKDVELRCDPISGHTALYWYRQSLGQGLEFLIYFQGNSAPDKSGLPSDRFSAERTGGSVSTLTIQRTQQEDSAVYLCASSPNDSPNGKLFFGSGTQLSVL.

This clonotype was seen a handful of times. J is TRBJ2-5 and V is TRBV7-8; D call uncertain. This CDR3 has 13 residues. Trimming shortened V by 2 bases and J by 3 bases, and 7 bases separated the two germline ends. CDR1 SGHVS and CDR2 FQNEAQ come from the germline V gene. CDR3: CASSLRQKETQYF. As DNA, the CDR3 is TGTGCCAGCAGCTTAAGGCAGAAAGAGACCCAGTACTTC.

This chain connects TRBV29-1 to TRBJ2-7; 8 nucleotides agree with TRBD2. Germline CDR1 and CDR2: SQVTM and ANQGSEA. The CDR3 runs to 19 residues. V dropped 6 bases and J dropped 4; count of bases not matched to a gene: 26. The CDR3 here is CSVGRTPPSGSHIPYEQYF. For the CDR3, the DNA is TGCAGCGTGGGCCGAACCCCTCCCAGCGGGAGCCACATACCGTACGAGCAGTACTTC.

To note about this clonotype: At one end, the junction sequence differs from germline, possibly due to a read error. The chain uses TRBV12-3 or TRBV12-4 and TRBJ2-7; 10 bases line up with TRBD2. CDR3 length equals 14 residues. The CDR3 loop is CASSFLAGGDEEYF. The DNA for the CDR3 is TGTGCCAGCAGTTTTTTAGCGGGAGGAGACGAGGAGTACTTC.

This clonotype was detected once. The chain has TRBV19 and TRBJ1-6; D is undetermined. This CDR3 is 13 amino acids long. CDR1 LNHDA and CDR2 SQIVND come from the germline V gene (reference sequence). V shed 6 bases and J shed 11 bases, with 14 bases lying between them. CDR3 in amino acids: CASRTTLAAPLHF. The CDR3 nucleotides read TGTGCCAGTAGGACGACACTCGCCGCACCCCTCCACTTT.

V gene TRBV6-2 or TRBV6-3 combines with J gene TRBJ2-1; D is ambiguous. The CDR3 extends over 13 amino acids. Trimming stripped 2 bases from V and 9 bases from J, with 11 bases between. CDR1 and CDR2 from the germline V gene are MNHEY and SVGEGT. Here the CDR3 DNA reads TGTGCCAGCAGTTACCCAGCGAGGCCTGAGCAGTTCTTC. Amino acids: CASSYPARPEQFF.

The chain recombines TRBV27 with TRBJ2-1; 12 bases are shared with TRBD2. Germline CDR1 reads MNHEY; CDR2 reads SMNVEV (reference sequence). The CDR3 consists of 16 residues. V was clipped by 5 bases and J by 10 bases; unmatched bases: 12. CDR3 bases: TGTGCCAGCAGTCTCCTAGCGGGAGGGCCTATGGGGGAGCAGTTCTTC. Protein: CASSLLAGGPMGEQFF.

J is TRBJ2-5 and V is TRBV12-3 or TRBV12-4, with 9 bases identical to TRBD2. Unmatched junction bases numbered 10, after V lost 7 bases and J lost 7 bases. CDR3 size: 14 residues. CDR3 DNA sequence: TGTGCCAGCACCCAGCGGGAGGCCTCCCGGACCCAGTACTTC. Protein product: CASTQREASRTQYF.

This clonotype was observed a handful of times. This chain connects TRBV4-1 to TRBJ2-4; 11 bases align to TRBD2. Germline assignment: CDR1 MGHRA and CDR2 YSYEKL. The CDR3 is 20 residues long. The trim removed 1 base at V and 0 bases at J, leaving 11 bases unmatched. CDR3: CASSQVVFIAGGKAKNIQYF. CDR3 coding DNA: TGCGCCAGCAGCCAAGTTGTGTTCATAGCGGGGGGGAAAGCCAAAAACATTCAGTACTTC.

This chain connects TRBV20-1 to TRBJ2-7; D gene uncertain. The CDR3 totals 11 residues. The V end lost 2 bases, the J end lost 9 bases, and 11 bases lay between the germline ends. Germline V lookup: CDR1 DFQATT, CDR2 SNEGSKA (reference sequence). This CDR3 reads CSARLAEMQYF. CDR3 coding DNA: TGCAGTGCTAGATTGGCAGAGATGCAGTACTTC.

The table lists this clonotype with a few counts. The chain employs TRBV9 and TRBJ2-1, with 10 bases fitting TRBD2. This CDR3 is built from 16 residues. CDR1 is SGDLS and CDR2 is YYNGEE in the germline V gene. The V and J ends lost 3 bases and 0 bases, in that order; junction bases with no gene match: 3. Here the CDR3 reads CASSGASGSSYNEQFF. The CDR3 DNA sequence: TGTGCCAGCAGCGGGGCTAGCGGGAGCTCCTACAATGAGCAGTTCTTC.

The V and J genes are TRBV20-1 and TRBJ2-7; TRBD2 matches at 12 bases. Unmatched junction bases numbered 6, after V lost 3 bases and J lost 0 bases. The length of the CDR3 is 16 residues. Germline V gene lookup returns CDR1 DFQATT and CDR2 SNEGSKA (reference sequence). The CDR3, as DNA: TGCAGTGCTAGCCAGGGGACTAGCGGGTTCTCCTACGAGCAGTACTTC. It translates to CSASQGTSGFSYEQYF.

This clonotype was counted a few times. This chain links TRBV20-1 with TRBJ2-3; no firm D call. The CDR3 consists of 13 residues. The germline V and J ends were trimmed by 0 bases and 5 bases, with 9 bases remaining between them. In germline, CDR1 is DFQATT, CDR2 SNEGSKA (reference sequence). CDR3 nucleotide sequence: TGCAGTGCTAGAGATAACTTGGGAGATACGCAGTATTTT. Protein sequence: CSARDNLGDTQYF.

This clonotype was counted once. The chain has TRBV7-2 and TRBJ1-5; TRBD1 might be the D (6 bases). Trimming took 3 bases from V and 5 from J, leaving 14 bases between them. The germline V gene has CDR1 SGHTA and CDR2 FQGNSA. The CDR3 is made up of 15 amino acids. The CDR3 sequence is CASSLGHLPHQPQHF. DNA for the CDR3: TGTGCCAGCAGCTTGGGACACTTACCGCATCAGCCCCAGCATTTT.

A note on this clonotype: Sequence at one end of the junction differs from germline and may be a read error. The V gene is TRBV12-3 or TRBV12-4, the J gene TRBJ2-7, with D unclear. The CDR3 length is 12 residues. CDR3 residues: CARSLADYEQYF. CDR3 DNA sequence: TGTGCCCGCAGCCTCGCAGACTACGAGCAGTACTTC.

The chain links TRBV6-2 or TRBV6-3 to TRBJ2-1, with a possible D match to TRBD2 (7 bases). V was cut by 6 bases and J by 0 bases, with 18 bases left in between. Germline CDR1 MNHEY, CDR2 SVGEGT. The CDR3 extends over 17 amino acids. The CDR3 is CASRPLGGQSSYNEQFF. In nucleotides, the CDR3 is TGTGCCAGCAGACCCCTCGGGGGGCAGAGCTCCTACAATGAGCAGTTCTTC.

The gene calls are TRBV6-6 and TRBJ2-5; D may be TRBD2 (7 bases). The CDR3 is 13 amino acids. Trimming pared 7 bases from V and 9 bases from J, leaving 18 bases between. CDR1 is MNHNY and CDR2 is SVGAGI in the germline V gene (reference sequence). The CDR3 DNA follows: TGTGCCAGCAAGAGGGGGGGGGTCGAGGCCCAGTACTTC. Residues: CASKRGGVEAQYF.

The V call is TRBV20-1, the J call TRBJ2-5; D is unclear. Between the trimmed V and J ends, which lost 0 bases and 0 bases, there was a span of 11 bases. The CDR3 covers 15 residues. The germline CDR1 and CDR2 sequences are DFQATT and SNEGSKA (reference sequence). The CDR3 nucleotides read TGCAGTGCTAGAGATCTGATAGAGAACCAAGAGACCCAGTACTTC. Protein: CSARDLIENQETQYF.

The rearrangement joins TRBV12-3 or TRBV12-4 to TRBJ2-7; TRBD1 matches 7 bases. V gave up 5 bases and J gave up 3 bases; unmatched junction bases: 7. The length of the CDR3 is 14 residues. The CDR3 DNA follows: TGTGCCAGCAGTACCACAGGGGTTTTCTACGAGCAGTACTTC. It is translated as CASSTTGVFYEQYF.

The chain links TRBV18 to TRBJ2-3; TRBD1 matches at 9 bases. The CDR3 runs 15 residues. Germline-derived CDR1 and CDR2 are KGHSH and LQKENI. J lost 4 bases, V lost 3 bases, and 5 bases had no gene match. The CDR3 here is CASSPAGQGSDTQYF. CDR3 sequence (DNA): TGTGCCAGCTCACCCGCGGGACAGGGCTCAGATACGCAGTATTTT.

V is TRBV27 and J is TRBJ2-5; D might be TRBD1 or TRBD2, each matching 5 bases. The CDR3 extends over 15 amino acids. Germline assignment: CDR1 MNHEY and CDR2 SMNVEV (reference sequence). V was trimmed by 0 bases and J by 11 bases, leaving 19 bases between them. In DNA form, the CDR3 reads TGTGCCAGCAGTTTATCCCGAAGGGGAGTAAATGAGCAGTACTTC. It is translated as CASSLSRRGVNEQYF.

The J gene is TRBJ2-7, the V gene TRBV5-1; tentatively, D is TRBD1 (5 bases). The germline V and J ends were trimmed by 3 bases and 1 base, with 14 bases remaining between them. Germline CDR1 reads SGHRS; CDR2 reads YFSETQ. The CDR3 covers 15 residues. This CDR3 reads CASSWFLGESYEQYF. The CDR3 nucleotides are TGCGCCAGCAGCTGGTTCCTAGGGGAATCCTACGAGCAGTACTTC.

This CDR3 reads CAISDDTTYEQYF. CDR3 DNA: TGTGCCATCAGTGATGACACCACCTACGAGCAGTACTTC. The rearrangement uses TRBV10-3 and TRBJ2-7; D not resolved. The CDR3 is 13 amino acids. V shed 3 bases and J shed 2 bases, with 8 bases lying between them. Germline assignment: CDR1 ENHRY and CDR2 SYGVKD.

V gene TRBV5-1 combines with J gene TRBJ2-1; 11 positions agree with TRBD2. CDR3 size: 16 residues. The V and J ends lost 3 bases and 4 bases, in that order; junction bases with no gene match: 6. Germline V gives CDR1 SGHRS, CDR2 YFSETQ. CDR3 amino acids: CASSWRGLAEYNEQFF. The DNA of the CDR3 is TGCGCCAGCAGCTGGAGGGGACTAGCGGAATACAATGAGCAGTTCTTC.

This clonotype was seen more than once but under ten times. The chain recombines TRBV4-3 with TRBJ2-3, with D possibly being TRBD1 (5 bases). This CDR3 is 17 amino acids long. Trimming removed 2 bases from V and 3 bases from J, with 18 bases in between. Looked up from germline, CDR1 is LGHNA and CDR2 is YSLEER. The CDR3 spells CASSQLLRGVGTDTQYF. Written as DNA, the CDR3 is TGCGCCAGCAGCCAATTGTTAAGGGGTGTCGGGACAGATACGCAGTATTTT.